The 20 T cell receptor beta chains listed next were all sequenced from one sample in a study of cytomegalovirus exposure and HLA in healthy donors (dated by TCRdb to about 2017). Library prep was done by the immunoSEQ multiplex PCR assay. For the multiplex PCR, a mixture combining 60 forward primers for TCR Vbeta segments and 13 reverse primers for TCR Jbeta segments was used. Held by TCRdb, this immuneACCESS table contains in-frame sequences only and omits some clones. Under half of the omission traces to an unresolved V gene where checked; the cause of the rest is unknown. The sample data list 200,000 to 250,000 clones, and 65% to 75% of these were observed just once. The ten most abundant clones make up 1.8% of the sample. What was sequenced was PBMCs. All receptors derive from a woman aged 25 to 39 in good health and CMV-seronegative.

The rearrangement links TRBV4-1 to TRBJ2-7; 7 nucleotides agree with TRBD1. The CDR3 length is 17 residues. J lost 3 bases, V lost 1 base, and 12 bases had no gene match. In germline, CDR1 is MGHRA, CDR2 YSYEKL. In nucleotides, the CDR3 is TGCGCCAGCAGCCAAGGGCCGGGACAGACTCATGACTACGAGCAGTACTTC. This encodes CASSQGPGQTHDYEQYF.

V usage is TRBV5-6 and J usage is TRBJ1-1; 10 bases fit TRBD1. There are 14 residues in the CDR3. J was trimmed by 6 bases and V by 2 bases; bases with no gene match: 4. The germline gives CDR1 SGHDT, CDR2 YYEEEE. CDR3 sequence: CASSFGQGEAEAFF. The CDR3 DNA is TGTGCCAGCAGCTTTGGACAGGGGGAGGCTGAAGCTTTCTTT.

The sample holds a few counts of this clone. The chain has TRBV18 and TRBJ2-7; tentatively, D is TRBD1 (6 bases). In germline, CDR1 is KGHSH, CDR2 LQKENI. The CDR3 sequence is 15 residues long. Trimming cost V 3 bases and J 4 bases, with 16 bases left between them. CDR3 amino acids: CASSPGAGLVYEQYF. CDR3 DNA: TGTGCCAGCTCACCGGGGGCAGGGCTAGTGTACGAGCAGTACTTC.

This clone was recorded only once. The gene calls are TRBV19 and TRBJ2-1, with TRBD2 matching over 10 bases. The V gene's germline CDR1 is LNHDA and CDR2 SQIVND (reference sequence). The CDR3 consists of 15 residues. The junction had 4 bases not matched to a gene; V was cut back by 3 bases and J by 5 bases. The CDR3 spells CASSMWTSGHNEQFF. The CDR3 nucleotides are TGTGCCAGTAGTATGTGGACTAGCGGACACAATGAGCAGTTCTTC.

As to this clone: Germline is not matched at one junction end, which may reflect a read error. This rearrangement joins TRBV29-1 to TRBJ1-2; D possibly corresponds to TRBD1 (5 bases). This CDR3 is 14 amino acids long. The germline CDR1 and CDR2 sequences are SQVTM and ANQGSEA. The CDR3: CSVVGFDSPYGSTF. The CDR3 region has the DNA TGCAGCGTTGTTGGGTTCGACAGCCCTTATGGCTCCACCTTC.

The chain's CDR3 is CAGATGSNTEAFF. The CDR3 nucleotides read TGTGCCGGCGCGACAGGGAGCAACACTGAAGCTTTCTTT. The rearrangement links TRBV2 to TRBJ1-1; 7 bases align to TRBD1. The germline gives CDR1 SNHLY, CDR2 FYNNEI. The CDR3 runs to 13 residues. V lost 11 bases to trimming and J lost 2 bases; unmatched junction nucleotides: 8.

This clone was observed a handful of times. The CDR3 DNA reads TGTGCCAGTAGTCTTGGTGCAGGGATAATGAACACTGAAGCTTTCTTT. This translates into CASSLGAGIMNTEAFF. The rearrangement joins TRBV19 to TRBJ1-1; TRBD1 is a possible D gene (5 bases). CDR1 LNHDA and CDR2 SQIVND come from the germline V gene (reference sequence). The CDR3 length is 16 residues. Trimming left V 5 bases short and J 0 bases short, with 16 bases between. The whole variable domain, filled in from reference TRBV19 and TRBJ1-1, reads DGGITQSPKYLFRKEGQNVTLSCEQNLNHDAMYWYRQDPGQGLRLIYYSQIVNDFQKGDIAEGYSVSREKKESFPLTVTSAQKNPTAFYLCASSLGAGIMNTEAFFGQGTRLTVV.

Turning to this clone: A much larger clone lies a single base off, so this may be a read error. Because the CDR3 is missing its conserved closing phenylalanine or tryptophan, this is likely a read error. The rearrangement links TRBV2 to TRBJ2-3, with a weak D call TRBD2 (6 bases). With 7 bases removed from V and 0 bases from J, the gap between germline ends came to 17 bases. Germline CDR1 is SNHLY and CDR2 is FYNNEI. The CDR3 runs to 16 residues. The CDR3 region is CASTRTLATSTDTQYL. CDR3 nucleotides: TGTGCCAGCACCCGGACTCTAGCGACTAGCACAGATACGCAGTATTTG.

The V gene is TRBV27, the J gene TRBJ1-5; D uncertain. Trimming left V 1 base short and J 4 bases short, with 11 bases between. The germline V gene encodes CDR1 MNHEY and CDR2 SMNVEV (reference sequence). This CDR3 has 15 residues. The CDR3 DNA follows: TGTGCCAGCAGTTTATATACGGGGTCTAATCAGCCCCAGCATTTT. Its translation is CASSLYTGSNQPQHF.

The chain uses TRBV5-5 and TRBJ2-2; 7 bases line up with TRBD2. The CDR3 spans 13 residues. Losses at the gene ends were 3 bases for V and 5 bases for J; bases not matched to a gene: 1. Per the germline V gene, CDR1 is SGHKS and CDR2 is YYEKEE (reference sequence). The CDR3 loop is CASSWEGTGELFF. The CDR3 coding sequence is TGTGCCAGCAGCTGGGAGGGTACCGGGGAGCTGTTTTTT.

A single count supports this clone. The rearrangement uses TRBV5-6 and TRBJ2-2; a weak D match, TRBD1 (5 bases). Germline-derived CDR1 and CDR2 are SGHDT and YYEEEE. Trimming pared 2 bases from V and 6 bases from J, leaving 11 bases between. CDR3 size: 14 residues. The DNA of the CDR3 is TGTGCCAGCAGCTTAACCCAGGGCTCCGGGGAGCTGTTTTTT. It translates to CASSLTQGSGELFF.

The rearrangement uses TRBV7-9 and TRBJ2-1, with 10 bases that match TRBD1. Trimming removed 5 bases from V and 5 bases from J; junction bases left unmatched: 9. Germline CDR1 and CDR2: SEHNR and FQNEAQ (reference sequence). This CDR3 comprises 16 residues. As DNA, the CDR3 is TGTGCCAGCAGCCCTCAGGGGACAGGGGTGGACAATGAGCAGTTCTTC. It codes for CASSPQGTGVDNEQFF. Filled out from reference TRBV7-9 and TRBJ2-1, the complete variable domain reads DTGVSQNPRHKITKRGQNVTFRCDPISEHNRLYWYRQTLGQGPEFLTYFQNEAQLEKSRLLSDRFSAERPKGSFSTLEIQRTEQGDSAMYLCASSPQGTGVDNEQFFGPGTRLTVL.

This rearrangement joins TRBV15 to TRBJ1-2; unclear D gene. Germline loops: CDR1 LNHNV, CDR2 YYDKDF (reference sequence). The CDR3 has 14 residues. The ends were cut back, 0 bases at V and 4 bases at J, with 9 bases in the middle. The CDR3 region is CATSRDLTGYGYTF. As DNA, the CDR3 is TGTGCCACCAGCAGAGATCTGACGGGCTATGGCTACACCTTC.

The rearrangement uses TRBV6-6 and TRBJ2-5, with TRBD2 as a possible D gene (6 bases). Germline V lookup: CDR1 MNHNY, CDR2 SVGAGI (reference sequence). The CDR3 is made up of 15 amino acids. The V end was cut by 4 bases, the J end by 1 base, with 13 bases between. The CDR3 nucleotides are TGTGCCAGCAGTTGGGGATTGGGGGGCCAAGAGACCCAGTACTTC. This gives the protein CASSWGLGGQETQYF.

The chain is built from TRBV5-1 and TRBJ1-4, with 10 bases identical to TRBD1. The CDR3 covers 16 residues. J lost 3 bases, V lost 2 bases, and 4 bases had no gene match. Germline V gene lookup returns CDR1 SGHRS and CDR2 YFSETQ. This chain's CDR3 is CASSFGTGDSNEKLFF. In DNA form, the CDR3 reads TGCGCCAGCAGCTTCGGGACAGGGGATTCTAATGAAAAACTGTTTTTT.

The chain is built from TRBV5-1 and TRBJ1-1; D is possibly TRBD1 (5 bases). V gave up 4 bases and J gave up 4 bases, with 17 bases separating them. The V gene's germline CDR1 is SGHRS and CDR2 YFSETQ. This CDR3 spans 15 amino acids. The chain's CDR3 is CASSLQGGGSTEAFF. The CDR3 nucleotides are TGCGCCAGCAGCCTTCAGGGCGGGGGGAGCACTGAAGCTTTCTTT. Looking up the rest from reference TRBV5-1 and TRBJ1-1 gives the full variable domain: KAGVTQTPRYLIKTRGQQVTLSCSPISGHRSVSWYQQTPGQGLQFLFEYFSETQRNKGNFPGRFSGRQFSNSRSEMNVSTLELGDSALYLCASSLQGGGSTEAFFGQGTRLTVV.

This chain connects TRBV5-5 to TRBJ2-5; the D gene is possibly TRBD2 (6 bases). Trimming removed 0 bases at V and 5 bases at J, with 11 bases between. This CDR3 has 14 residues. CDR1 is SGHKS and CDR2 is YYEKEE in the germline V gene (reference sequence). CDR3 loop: CASSLVRGRETQYF. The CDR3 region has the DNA TGTGCCAGCAGCTTGGTGCGGGGAAGGGAGACCCAGTACTTC.

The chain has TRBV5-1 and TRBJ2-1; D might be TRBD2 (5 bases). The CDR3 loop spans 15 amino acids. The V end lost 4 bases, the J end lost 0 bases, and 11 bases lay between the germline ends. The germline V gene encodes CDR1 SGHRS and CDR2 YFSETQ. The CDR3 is CASSHTGNSYNEQFF. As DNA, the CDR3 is TGCGCCAGCAGCCACACGGGGAACTCCTACAATGAGCAGTTCTTC.

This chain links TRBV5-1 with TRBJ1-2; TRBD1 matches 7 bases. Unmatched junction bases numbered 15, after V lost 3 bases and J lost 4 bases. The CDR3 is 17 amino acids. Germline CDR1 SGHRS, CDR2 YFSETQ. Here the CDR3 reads CASSSSNRTGRGYGYTF. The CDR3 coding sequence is TGCGCCAGCAGCTCCTCAAATCGGACAGGTCGAGGCTATGGCTACACCTTC.

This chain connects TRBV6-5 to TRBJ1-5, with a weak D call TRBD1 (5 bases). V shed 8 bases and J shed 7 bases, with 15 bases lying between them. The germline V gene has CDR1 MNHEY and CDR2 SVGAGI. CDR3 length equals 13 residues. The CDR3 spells CASGGALRQPQHF. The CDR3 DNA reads TGTGCCAGCGGAGGGGCCCTCAGGCAGCCCCAGCATTTT.